The 10 T cell receptor beta chains below all came from one sample that was sequenced in a study of identical twins. TCRdb ran MiXCR on the 5' RACE reads and lists one entry per CDR3 protein. The sample includes some 900,000 distinct CDR3 sequences, around 12% of them seen just once. This same sample was also part of a study on yellow fever vaccine responses in identical twins.

The sequenced sample consisted of PBMCs. The origin of the receptors is a woman in her late teens or twenties in good health.

The chain joins TRBV27 to TRBJ2-2; no definite D call. The germline V gene has CDR1 MNHEY and CDR2 SMNVEV (reference sequence). The CDR3 totals 16 residues. V was cut by 2 bases and J by 5 bases, with 15 bases left in between. DNA of the CDR3: TGTGCCAGCAGTTTACGCGCGCGTCTCCGAACCGGGGAGCTGTTTTTT. Encoded protein: CASSLRARLRTGELFF.

This chain links TRBV28 with TRBJ2-1; 8 nucleotides line up with TRBD1. CDR3 length: 15 residues. Germline CDR1 MDHEN, CDR2 SYDVKM. V lost 6 bases and J lost 7; bases outside the gene matches: 11. CDR3 DNA sequence: TGTGCCAGCAGCCCTAGAGGCCGACAGGGGAATGAGCAGTTCTTC. This codes for CASSPRGRQGNEQFF.

This clonotype showed up just a few times. The chain recombines TRBV2 with TRBJ1-4; D not resolved. The germline V gene encodes CDR1 SNHLY and CDR2 FYNNEI. Trimming cost V 11 bases and J 5 bases, with 18 bases left between them. The length of the CDR3 is 14 residues. DNA for the CDR3: TGTGCCGCCAGCAGACGGCGGGCAAATGAAAAACTGTTTTTT. Its protein is CAASRRRANEKLFF. The complete variable domain, with remaining parts taken from reference TRBV2 and TRBJ1-4, reads EPEVTQTPSHQVTQMGQEVILRCVPISNHLYFYWYRQILGQKVEFLVSFYNNEISEKSEIFDDQFSVERPDGSNFTLKIRSTKLEDSAMYFCAASRRRANEKLFFGSGTQLSVL.

The chain couples TRBV24-1 to TRBJ1-2; D is uncertain. Germline V lookup: CDR1 KGHDR, CDR2 SFDVKD. The CDR3 is made up of 14 amino acids. The ends were cut back, 4 bases at V and 1 base at J, with 9 bases in the middle. The CDR3: CATSDYTINYGYTF. Here the CDR3 DNA reads TGTGCCACCAGTGACTACACGATTAACTATGGCTACACCTTC.

The chain recombines TRBV12-3 or TRBV12-4 with TRBJ1-6, with TRBD1 matching over 8 bases. The CDR3 is 15 amino acids. V was clipped by 5 bases and J by 4 bases; unmatched bases: 4. For the CDR3, the DNA is TGTGCCAGCAGTGAGGACAGGGAATATAATTCACCCCTCCACTTT. Translated: CASSEDREYNSPLHF.

The V call is TRBV29-1, the J call TRBJ2-1; the D gene could be TRBD1 or TRBD2 (5 bases each). From germline, CDR1 is SQVTM and CDR2 ANQGSEA. The CDR3 contains 13 residues. V lost 3 bases to trimming and J lost 8 bases, with 14 bases between them. The CDR3 reads CSVDEGLVDEQFF. The CDR3 DNA is TGCAGCGTTGACGAGGGGTTAGTCGATGAGCAGTTCTTC.

DNA for the CDR3: TGTGCCAGCAGCTATCGGGACAGGGAACCTGAAGGCCAAGAGACCCAGTACTTC. Translated: CASSYRDREPEGQETQYF. The rearrangement links TRBV11-2 to TRBJ2-5; 9 bases are a match to TRBD1. The CDR3 length is 18 residues. Germline V gene data show CDR1 as SGHAT and CDR2 as FQNNGV. Trimming took 4 bases from V and 1 from J; bases not matched to a gene: 13.

This chain links TRBV5-1 with TRBJ2-3; D could derive from TRBD1 or TRBD2 (5 bases each). V lost 0 bases and J 7 bases, leaving 9 bases between the germline ends. Germline V lookup: CDR1 SGHRS, CDR2 YFSETQ. The CDR3 runs to 13 residues. The CDR3 DNA reads TGCGCCAGCAGCTTGGTCGGGGCTTATACGCAGTATTTT. Amino acid sequence: CASSLVGAYTQYF.

V usage is TRBV6-2 or TRBV6-3 and J usage is TRBJ2-2; TRBD2 matches at 12 bases. The CDR3 has 15 residues. Germline CDR1 is MNHEY and CDR2 is SVGEGT. J gave up 6 bases and V 5 bases, and 4 bases lay outside the gene matches. CDR3: CASSGLAGSAGELFF. Written as DNA, the CDR3 is TGTGCCAGCAGTGGACTAGCGGGAAGTGCCGGGGAGCTGTTTTTT.

This clonotype was detected a few times. CDR3 protein: CASSFVTSNIGTQYF. DNA for the CDR3: TGTGCCAGCAGCTTCGTAACTAGCAACATAGGGACCCAGTACTTC. V and J are TRBV7-6 and TRBJ2-5; D may be TRBD2 (6 bases). From germline, CDR1 is SGHVS and CDR2 FNYEAQ. This CDR3 has 15 residues. V was pared by 3 bases and J by 7 bases, with 18 bases between. Looking up the rest from reference TRBV7-6 and TRBJ2-5 gives the full variable domain: GAGVSQSPRYKVTKRGQDVALRCDPISGHVSLYWYRQALGQGPEFLTYFNYEAQQDKSGLPNDRFSAERPEGSISTLTIQRTEQRDSAMYRCASSFVTSNIGTQYFGPGTRLLVL.